Listed below are T cell receptor beta chains from one sample, sequenced in a study of blood T cell repertoires in COVID-19. Using immunoSEQ multiplex PCR, the repertoire was profiled, and TCRdb retains in-frame clones only, with some absent. The sample has under 450,000 clones; about 90% are singletons. Sequenced: PBMCs or T cells enriched from blood (not recorded which). These receptors all come from a woman aged 25 to 39 who had recovered from COVID-19. Each CDR3 is given without its conserved first and last residue.

v_call cdr3_aa
TRBV7-2 ASSSGQALEAF
TRBV29-1 SVDGQGSTNYGYT
TRBV11-2 ASSPRAGVTNEQF
TRBV5-4 ASSLYETAGGYQETQY
TRBV9 ASSKGTVLEAF
TRBV12-3/TRBV12-4 ASSSETQY
TRBV18 ASSPASDYEQY
TRBV27 ASSQAGGGYEQY
TRBV28 ASSYYTDYSNQPQH
TRBV11-1 ASSLAASADTQY
TRBV19 ASSSLAGYNEQF
TRBV10-3 AISARTDSTGELF
TRBV5-1 ASSPPWAADTQY
TRBV4-1 ASSSSSGTSTDTQY
TRBV12-3/TRBV12-4 ASSLRLVNEQF
TRBV6-5 ASSYSGDGEKLF
TRBV28 ASSPHLRRAYEQY
TRBV7-2 ASSSTRGHPYEQY
TRBV4-1 ASSQEPGHLNTEAF
TRBV6-4 ASSDGYYGYT
TRBV19 ASSPRGSRSGNTIY
TRBV7-2 ASSFSGGTTYEQY
TRBV30 AWKRQGMDGYT
TRBV5-1 ASSGGSIWDSPLH
TRBV21-1 ASERGQREKLF
TRBV19 ATTMGPGLYPF
TRBV14 ASSREGSGLSGEKLF
TRBV20-1 SASSQGGLMYEQY
TRBV11-1 ASSSTVGTEAF
TRBV29-1 SVVKANYNEQF
TRBV7-7 ASSRDSNTEAF